Each of the 9 T cell receptor beta chains below was sequenced from the same sample in a study of CD8+CD57+ T cells in acquired aplastic anemia. Patients who underwent sequencing had shown CD8+CD57+ cell expansion by flow cytometry. TCR beta VDJ and CDR3 were profiled, and genomic DNA was the template. TCRdb passed the reads through MiXCR, listing each CDR3 protein once. The sample has roughly 170,000 distinct CDR3 sequences, approximately 48% seen once. The material sequenced was sorted CD4+, CD8+, or CD8+CD57+ T cells (not recorded which) from PBMCs. These receptors all come from a human donor with aplastic anemia.

This clonotype showed up just a few times. J is TRBJ2-7 and V is TRBV20-1; D uncertain. Germline V gene sequence: CDR1 DFQATT, CDR2 SNEGSKA (reference sequence). Trimming removed 1 base at V and 4 bases at J, with 14 bases between. The CDR3 has 14 residues. CDR3 sequence: CSARGFRLGYEQYF. The CDR3 DNA reads as TGCAGTGCTAGAGGGTTCAGGCTAGGGTACGAGCAGTACTTC.

This clonotype was seen a few times. The chain is built from TRBV30 and TRBJ1-1; D possibly corresponds to TRBD1 (6 bases). V was trimmed by 3 bases and J by 4 bases, leaving 12 bases between them. There are 13 residues in the CDR3. Germline assignment: CDR1 GTSNPN and CDR2 SVGIG (reference sequence). As DNA, the CDR3 is TGTGCCTGGAGGGGACACCCGGGCACTGAAGCTTTCTTT. Its protein is CAWRGHPGTEAFF.

J is TRBJ2-7 and V is TRBV3-1; D may be TRBD2 (6 bases). CDR1 and CDR2 from the germline V gene are LGHDT and YNNKEL (reference sequence). The CDR3 is made up of 14 amino acids. V was trimmed by 1 base and J by 5 bases, leaving 12 bases between them. The CDR3 DNA follows: TGTGCCAGCAGCCAAGTGGCTAGCGTCAACGAGCAGTACTTC. It translates to CASSQVASVNEQYF.

This clonotype was seen more than once but under ten times. The chain couples TRBV20-1 to TRBJ1-1; maybe TRBD1 (5 bases). Germline V gene sequence: CDR1 DFQATT, CDR2 SNEGSKA (reference sequence). CDR3 size: 13 residues. V was clipped by 0 bases and J by 3 bases, with 8 bases between them. CDR3 protein: CSARDGGDTEAFF. CDR3 bases: TGCAGTGCTAGAGATGGGGGGGACACTGAAGCTTTCTTT.

J is TRBJ1-1 and V is TRBV20-1; D not certain. Germline V gene sequence: CDR1 DFQATT, CDR2 SNEGSKA (reference sequence). The V and J ends lost 3 bases and 7 bases respectively, with 15 bases between them. The CDR3 has 13 residues. The CDR3 bases are TGCAGTGCTAGTCTCCGTGCGATTGGTGAAGCTTTCTTT. The encoded protein is CSASLRAIGEAFF.

This clonotype appeared a few times. The rearrangement joins TRBV27 to TRBJ2-2; unclear D gene. The CDR3 covers 15 residues. In germline, CDR1 is MNHEY, CDR2 SMNVEV (reference sequence). The V and J ends lost 3 bases and 0 bases respectively, with 8 bases between them. The CDR3 region has the DNA TGTGCCAGCAGTTTCCGTCTGTCGAACACCGGGGAGCTGTTTTTT. Protein product: CASSFRLSNTGELFF.

This clonotype appeared a few times. This sequence joins TRBV7-9 and TRBJ2-3, with D unclear. The CDR3 runs to 13 residues. The V end lost 1 base, the J end lost 2 bases, and 4 bases lay between the germline ends. Germline lookup yields CDR1 SEHNR and CDR2 FQNEAQ (reference sequence). The CDR3 sequence: CASSLVSTDTQYF. CDR3 coding DNA: TGTGCCAGCAGCTTAGTTTCCACAGATACGCAGTATTTT.

Many counts were recorded for this clonotype. The gene calls are TRBV6-6 and TRBJ2-5; D possibly corresponds to TRBD1 (6 bases). CDR1 is MNHNY and CDR2 is SVGAGI in the germline V gene (reference sequence). Trimming took 2 bases from V and 1 from J, leaving 11 bases between them. The CDR3 is 15 amino acids. As DNA, the CDR3 is TGTGCCAGCAGTTACACGAGGGGGAGCCAAGAGACCCAGTACTTC. Amino acid sequence: CASSYTRGSQETQYF.

The J gene is TRBJ2-2, the V gene TRBV19, with a possible D match to TRBD2 (7 bases). V shed 9 bases and J shed 6 bases, with 17 bases lying between them. The germline CDR1 and CDR2 sequences are LNHDA and SQIVND (reference sequence). This CDR3 spans 14 amino acids. The CDR3 coding sequence is TGTGCCAGCAGTTACGGGGGGCGGGCCGGGGAGCTGTTTTTT. This translates into CASSYGGRAGELFF.